This T cell receptor (beta chain) appears in the sequencing data of a study of blood T cell repertoires in COVID-19. Some clones are missing from TCRdb's copy, which holds only in-frame ones; the method was immunoSEQ multiplex PCR. This sample has some 320,000 clones, with about nine tenths found just once. Enrollees, roughly 18 to 90 years old, lived in approximately 24 US areas. Cohort allocation depended upon clinical history that participants reported. Trimming cost V 4 bases and J 2 bases; bases outside gene matches: 5. The CDR3 runs 15 residues. Germline V gene data show CDR1 as LGHNA and CDR2 as YNFKEQ.

Sequencing input: PBMCs or T cells enriched from blood (not recorded which). This TCR was recovered from a man in his 60s who had recovered from COVID-19. J is TRBJ1-3 and V is TRBV4-2; TRBD1 aligns across 7 bases. CDR3 amino acids: CASSLQTGAGNTIYF. The CDR3 DNA reads as TGTGCCAGCAGCCTTCAAACAGGGGCTGGAAACACCATATATTTT.